The 26 T cell receptor beta chains given below trace back to one sample, sequenced in a study of T cells in Graves' hyperthyroidism and ophthalmopathy. RNA transcripts provided the source from which TCR beta CDR3 regions were amplified. TCR CDR3 regions were first amplified by RT-PCR with HTBI primers. TCRdb re-called the multiplex PCR reads through MiXCR, storing one row per CDR3 protein. The sample comprises about 350,000 distinct CDR3 sequences, around a sixth of which are singletons, and roughly a sixth rests with the top ten. Sequenced material: blood. Receptors were obtained from a woman aged 40 to 50 with Graves' ophthalmopathy.

The chain joins TRBV11-2 to TRBJ2-2; perhaps TRBD2 as D (6 bases). The length of the CDR3 is 16 residues. Germline CDR1 reads SGHAT; CDR2 reads FQNNGV. V was pared by 6 bases and J by 0 bases, with 14 bases between. DNA of the CDR3: TGTGCCAGCAGTTCTGGGACTGTAACGAACACCGGGGAGCTGTTTTTT. Translation gives CASSSGTVTNTGELFF.

About this clonotype: The germline gene is not matched at one end of the junction; a read error may be the cause. The CDR3 DNA reads TGTGCCAGCAGTACAGGGCCAGGGGAGGGCAATTTT. It codes for CASSTGPGEGNF. V usage is TRBV6-1 and J usage is TRBJ1-5; a weak D match, TRBD1 (6 bases). CDR3 length equals 12 residues. From germline, CDR1 is MNHNS and CDR2 SASEGT.

Ten or more counts support this clonotype. The chain is built from TRBV5-1 and TRBJ2-5, with D tentatively TRBD2 (5 bases). CDR3 length equals 13 residues. Germline V CDR1 and CDR2: SGHRS, YFSETQ. Trimming removed 6 bases from V and 2 bases from J, with 11 bases in between. The CDR3 here is CASIGSLQETQYF. CDR3 bases: TGCGCCAGCATTGGGAGTTTACAAGAGACCCAGTACTTC.

The table lists this clonotype with a few counts. A much more abundant neighbour one base away suggests this may be a read error. The chain couples TRBV28 to TRBJ1-5, with 7 positions matching TRBD1. V lost 7 bases, J lost 4 bases, and 16 bases stayed unmatched. CDR1 MDHEN and CDR2 SYDVKM come from the germline V gene. This CDR3 spans 17 amino acids. In DNA form, the CDR3 reads TGTGCCAGCACGCTCGACAGGGCTACTGAGATTAATCAGCCCCAGCATTTT. As protein: CASTLDRATEINQPQHF.

This clonotype came up many times. This chain links TRBV11-2 with TRBJ2-5; 7 bases line up with TRBD2. Unmatched junction bases numbered 3, after V lost 5 bases and J lost 3 bases. Looked up from germline, CDR1 is SGHAT and CDR2 is FQNNGV. This CDR3 contains 13 residues. The DNA of the CDR3 is TGTGCCAGCAGCGCCAGCGGGAAAGAGACCCAGTACTTC. Translated, it gives CASSASGKETQYF.

There are many counts of this clonotype. The chain joins TRBV7-9 to TRBJ2-1; 10 positions agree with TRBD2. Looked up from germline, CDR1 is SEHNR and CDR2 is FQNEAQ (reference sequence). The J segment lost 7 bases and the V segment lost 2 bases, leaving 8 bases of the junction unmatched. The CDR3 extends over 16 amino acids. Here the CDR3 reads CASSLPSGRAKNEQFF. CDR3 bases: TGTGCCAGCAGCTTACCCAGCGGGAGGGCCAAGAATGAGCAGTTCTTC.

This sequence joins TRBV6-1 and TRBJ1-5, with a weak D call TRBD1 (5 bases). Germline assignment: CDR1 MNHNS and CDR2 SASEGT. This CDR3 region has 16 residues. The V gene lost 8 bases and the J gene lost 0 bases, with 17 bases spanning the gap. CDR3 amino acids: CASGDGGTGSNQPQHF. For the CDR3, the DNA is TGTGCCAGCGGAGACGGGGGGACGGGTAGCAATCAGCCCCAGCATTTT.

This clonotype occurred many times. This chain joins TRBV20-1 and TRBJ2-7; 8 bases fit TRBD2. The CDR3 is 15 amino acids. Germline loops: CDR1 DFQATT, CDR2 SNEGSKA (reference sequence). Trimming took 6 bases from V and 0 from J; bases not matched to a gene: 10. This CDR3 reads CSALAGNNPSYEQYF. The DNA for the CDR3 is TGCAGTGCGCTAGCGGGCAACAATCCCTCCTACGAGCAGTACTTC.

This clonotype appeared many times. The genes are TRBV11-2 and TRBJ2-7, with D unclear. The CDR3 runs 13 residues. Trimming removed 1 base at V and 4 bases at J, with 8 bases between. Germline V CDR1 and CDR2: SGHAT, FQNNGV. The CDR3 coding sequence is TGTGCCAGCAGCTTAGCCGATCCTTACGAGCAGTACTTC. Translating gives CASSLADPYEQYF.

This clonotype was seen repeatedly, ten times or more. The chain has TRBV28 and TRBJ1-2, with D perhaps matching TRBD1 (6 bases). V was clipped by 4 bases and J by 2 bases, with 17 bases between them. CDR1 and CDR2 from the germline V gene are MDHEN and SYDVKM. The CDR3 extends over 16 amino acids. CDR3 sequence reads: CASSWGSAGANYGYTF. CDR3 coding DNA: TGTGCCAGCAGTTGGGGGTCGGCAGGGGCCAACTATGGCTACACCTTC.

This clonotype was seen ten or more times. The chain recombines TRBV6-5 with TRBJ2-7; TRBD2 matches at 9 bases. The V gene's germline CDR1 is MNHEY and CDR2 SVGAGI. Trimming removed 2 bases from V and 3 bases from J; junction bases left unmatched: 2. This CDR3 comprises 14 residues. CDR3 sequence (DNA): TGTGCCAGCAGTTACAAGCGGGAGGTCTACGAGCAGTACTTC. This codes for CASSYKREVYEQYF.

There are many counts of this clonotype. The rearrangement uses TRBV9 and TRBJ2-2; D may be TRBD2 (7 bases). The V end was cut by 7 bases, the J end by 4 bases, with 14 bases between. The CDR3 totals 14 residues. Germline CDR1 SGDLS, CDR2 YYNGEE. Here the CDR3 reads CASQGGGGTGELFF. The CDR3 DNA reads as TGTGCCAGCCAAGGGGGGGGTGGCACCGGGGAGCTGTTTTTT. Full variable domain (outside the CDR3, taken from reference TRBV9 and TRBJ2-2): DSGVTQTPKHLITATGQRVTLRCSPRSGDLSVYWYQQSLDQGLQFLIQYYNGEERAKGNILERFSAQQFPDLHSELNLSSLELGDSALYFCASQGGGGTGELFFGEGSRLTVL.

The chain carries TRBV7-2 and TRBJ2-7; D is unresolved. Germline V gene data show CDR1 as SGHTA and CDR2 as FQGNSA. The CDR3 sequence is 14 residues long. Trimming removed 2 bases at V and 4 bases at J, with 12 bases between. CDR3 in DNA: TGTGCCAGCAGCTTAAACCCCTCACTTTACGAGCAGTACTTC. Translated, it gives CASSLNPSLYEQYF.

The V and J genes are TRBV7-6 and TRBJ1-6, with no clear D. CDR3 length equals 14 residues. The germline V gene encodes CDR1 SGHVS and CDR2 FNYEAQ. Trimming stripped 2 bases from V and 10 bases from J, with 12 bases between. DNA of the CDR3: TGTGCCAGCAGCTTAAGTTCAAAGGGATCACCCCTCCACTTT. Amino acids: CASSLSSKGSPLHF.

This clonotype has at least ten counts. The chain couples TRBV19 to TRBJ2-4; perhaps D is TRBD1 or TRBD2 (5 bases each). V gave up 1 base and J gave up 3 bases, with 10 bases separating them. Germline-derived CDR1 and CDR2 are LNHDA and SQIVND (reference sequence). The CDR3 totals 15 residues. The CDR3 region has the DNA TGTGCCAGTAGTATAGGAGGGGTGAGCAAAAACATTCAGTACTTC. Its translation is CASSIGGVSKNIQYF.

At least ten counts were recorded for this clonotype. This sequence joins TRBV20-1 and TRBJ2-5, with D perhaps TRBD1 or TRBD2 (5 bases each). The CDR3 runs 16 residues. Trimming shortened V by 0 bases and J by 0 bases, and 14 bases separated the two germline ends. CDR1 is DFQATT, CDR2 SNEGSKA, per germline (reference sequence). CDR3 region: CSARDGEGINQETQYF. The CDR3 coding sequence is TGCAGTGCTAGAGATGGAGAGGGGATAAACCAAGAGACCCAGTACTTC.

This clonotype has a count of ten or more. The chain couples TRBV12-3 or TRBV12-4 to TRBJ1-1; tentatively, D is TRBD1 (6 bases). Trimming removed 5 bases from V and 3 bases from J, with 7 bases in between. The length of the CDR3 is 12 residues. The CDR3 region is CASSRGHTEAFF. The CDR3 coding sequence is TGTGCCAGCAGTCGGGGGCACACTGAAGCTTTCTTT.

This clonotype was found many times. The rearrangement uses TRBV4-2 and TRBJ2-7; TRBD1 matches at 9 bases. CDR1 is LGHNA, CDR2 YNFKEQ, per germline. The ends lost 4 bases at V and 4 bases at J; junction bases unmatched: 17. CDR3 size: 18 residues. CDR3 sequence: CASSPSLRSGTGRYEQYF. For the CDR3, the DNA is TGTGCCAGCAGCCCCTCGCTTCGTTCCGGGACAGGGCGGTACGAGCAGTACTTC.

The sample holds many counts of this clonotype. The CDR3 DNA reads TGCGCCAGCAGGGTCGGGGTAGGGGCCTCCTACAATGAGCAGTTCTTC. This gives the protein CASRVGVGASYNEQFF. The genes are TRBV5-1 and TRBJ2-1; tentatively, D is TRBD1 or TRBD2 (5 bases each). Germline V gives CDR1 SGHRS, CDR2 YFSETQ. The CDR3 extends over 16 amino acids. Trimming cost V 5 bases and J 0 bases, with 15 bases left between them.

This clonotype was seen repeatedly, ten times or more. V and J are TRBV10-3 and TRBJ1-3; D gene unclear. Germline CDR1 and CDR2: ENHRY and SYGVKD. V was trimmed by 3 bases and J by 2 bases, leaving 8 bases between them. CDR3 length equals 14 residues. The DNA for the CDR3 is TGTGCCATCAGTGACTGGGGAGCTGGAAACACCATATATTTT. Its translation is CAISDWGAGNTIYF.

The sample holds many counts of this clonotype. CDR3 sequence reads: CATSDQTGAEAFF. The CDR3, as DNA: TGTGCCACCAGTGATCAGACAGGCGCGGAAGCTTTCTTT. The chain employs TRBV24-1 and TRBJ1-1, with TRBD1 as a possible D gene (6 bases). Germline V CDR1 and CDR2: KGHDR, SFDVKD. The V end was cut by 3 bases, the J end by 8 bases, with 12 bases between. CDR3 length equals 13 residues.

This clonotype was seen at least ten times. V gene TRBV4-3 combines with J gene TRBJ1-2; 9 bases are shared with TRBD1. CDR3 length: 15 amino acids. V was clipped by 4 bases and J by 5 bases; unmatched bases: 8. Germline V lookup: CDR1 LGHNA, CDR2 YSLEER. CDR3 loop: CASSRPGQGTYGYTF. The DNA for the CDR3 is TGCGCCAGCAGCCGACCGGGACAGGGTACTTATGGCTACACCTTC.

This chain links TRBV28 with TRBJ2-7, with TRBD1 matching 7 bases. Germline CDR1 is MDHEN and CDR2 is SYDVKM. The CDR3 contains 15 residues. The junction had 4 bases not matched to a gene; V was cut back by 2 bases and J by 0 bases. Written as DNA, the CDR3 is TGTGCCAGCAGTTTAGTTGGGACAGCCTCCTACGAGCAGTACTTC. It specifies CASSLVGTASYEQYF. The variable domain in full, completed from reference TRBV28 and TRBJ2-7, reads DVKVTQSSRYLVKRTGEKVFLECVQDMDHENMFWYRQDPGLGLRLIYFSYDVKMKEKGDIPEGYSVSREKKERFSLILESASTNQTSMYLCASSLVGTASYEQYFGPGTRLTVT.

This clonotype was recorded at least ten times. The junction and the germline gene differ at one end; a read error may be behind it. The rearrangement uses TRBV7-7 and TRBJ2-7; 9 bases line up with TRBD1. Germline values: CDR1 SSHAT, CDR2 FNYEAQ (reference sequence). The CDR3 has 19 residues. As DNA, the CDR3 is TGTGCTAGCAGCCCGAGCCGGGACAGGGAGGTTATGAAAGAATACGAGCAGTACTTC. Translated: CASSPSRDREVMKEYEQYF.

This clonotype was found many times. DNA of the CDR3: TGTGCCAGCAGGGGCCGGGGGCTGGAGACCCAGTACTTC. It specifies CASRGRGLETQYF. The rearrangement links TRBV2 to TRBJ2-5; D is perhaps TRBD1 or TRBD2 (6 bases each). This CDR3 spans 13 amino acids. Germline V gene data show CDR1 as SNHLY and CDR2 as FYNNEI. V lost 6 bases and J lost 5, with 13 bases in between.

V and J are TRBV6-1 and TRBJ2-2, with 7 bases matching TRBD1. Trimming cost V 11 bases and J 2 bases; bases outside gene matches: 8. CDR3 length: 14 residues. Germline V lookup: CDR1 MNHNS, CDR2 SASEGT. This CDR3 is CAGQGQPNTGELFF. CDR3 coding DNA: TGTGCCGGCCAGGGACAGCCCAACACCGGGGAGCTGTTTTTT.